This T cell receptor (beta chain) stems from a study of T cell repertoires in cytomegalovirus infection. Study-level information: Indications of both CMV infection and matching HLA type were provided by public TCR beta signatures. The study's findings and limits: The cumulative frequency of public TCR beta families identified carriers of CMV plus the relevant HLA. The ex vivo response was dominated by HLA-C-restricted CMV-specific TCR beta clonotypes.

The junction had 2 bases not matched to a gene; V was cut back by 0 bases and J by 2 bases. Germline V gene data show CDR1 as MNHEY and CDR2 as SVGAGI. The CDR3 covers 17 residues. TCRdb reprocessed the reads via MiXCR and lists one record per CDR3 protein. The data hold approximately 500,000 distinct CDR3 sequences, with more than 15% observed a single time. This clonotype appeared a few times. No antigen is known for it. This sequence was found in a human donor in good health (CMV status not recorded). Some clones in this sample may be carry-over from other donors' samples. The sequencing sample was made of CD8+ T cells from PBMCs. This chain links TRBV6-5 with TRBJ1-4; 11 bases map to TRBD1. CDR3 nucleotide sequence: TGTGCCAGCAGTTACTCGGACAGGGGGCACACTAATGAAAAACTGTTTTTT. It translates to CASSYSDRGHTNEKLFF.